The subject of this entry is one TCR beta chain. Its antigen is undetermined. This specimen belongs to a study of cytotoxic CD8 clonotypes in ibrutinib-treated CLL. Study background: Of a cohort that held about a dozen relapsed/refractory and roughly 14 treatment-naive patients, some 17 were IGHV unmutated. Whole-study findings and limits: Public clonotypes, an uncommon group, contracted or remained stable on treatment. For progressing versus sustained-remission patients, sampling times were not the same.

The CDR3 extends over 15 amino acids. V shed 1 base and J shed 4 bases, with 13 bases lying between them. Germline V gene sequence: CDR1 SGHAT, CDR2 FQNNGV. Deep sequencing aimed at 1 in 200,000 to 1 in 1 million T cells' resolution. The protocol was immunoSEQ multiplex PCR, while the TCRdb copy is restricted to in-frame clones and leaves out a portion. The sample records about 85,000 clones, about four fifths being singletons. Sequencing used PBMCs, obtained after 12 months of ibrutinib treatment. V usage is TRBV11-2 and J usage is TRBJ2-5, with D perhaps matching TRBD1 (6 bases). This sequence originates from a human donor with chronic lymphocytic leukemia. This CDR3 is CASSLVRGEGETQYF. The CDR3, as DNA: TGTGCCAGCAGCTTAGTCAGGGGAGAGGGAGAGACCCAGTACTTC.